These T cell receptor beta chains were read from a single sample in a study of cytomegalovirus exposure and HLA in healthy donors. Method: immunoSEQ multiplex PCR; TCRdb's copy keeps in-frame clones and lacks some. The sample has some 150,000 clones, 85% seen once. The sample comprised PBMCs. The receptor set was obtained from a woman in her late teens or twenties in good health and CMV-seronegative. The CDR3 runs from the conserved cysteine through the conserved F or W. The D gene is left open where the match is weak. Some rows mark clone size as missing; the rest say once, few, many or name a class of expanded clone.

-	TRBV28	-	TRBJ2-3	TGTGCCAGCAGTGGACAGACAGCTAGCACAGATACGCAGTATTTT	CASSGQTASTDTQYF
-	TRBV21-1	few	TRBJ1-2	TGTGCCAGCAGCAATGGGACAGGGAAAAAGGAAAAGAATGGCTACACCTTC	CASSNGTGKKEKNGYTF
TRBD1	TRBV28	once	TRBJ2-7	TGTGCCAGCAGTTCTTGGGACAGGAACTACGAGCAGTACTTC	CASSSWDRNYEQYF
TRBD1	TRBV5-1	-	TRBJ2-7	TGCGCCAGCAGTTTGGGGACAGGGAAGCCCGAGCAGTACTTC	CASSLGTGKPEQYF
TRBD2	TRBV6-1	-	TRBJ2-3	TGTGCCAGCGGAGGACTAGCGGCAACAGATACGCAGTATTTT	CASGGLAATDTQYF
TRBD1	TRBV28	-	TRBJ1-4	TGTGCCAGCAGTTTGACAGGGGGCTCGGGGGAAAAACTGTTTTTT	CASSLTGGSGEKLFF
-	TRBV7-2	-	TRBJ2-3	TGTGCCAGCAGCCCCTATAGCACAGATACGCAGTATTTT	CASSPYSTDTQYF
-	TRBV4-1	once	TRBJ1-2	TGCGCCAGCAGCCAAATCGGCGGAGGAGACGGCTACACCTTC	CASSQIGGGDGYTF
-	TRBV5-1	once	TRBJ2-2	TGCGCCAGCAGCTTGGGGTCGGGATACACCGGGGAGCTGTTTTTT	CASSLGSGYTGELFF
-	TRBV2	-	TRBJ2-3	TGTGCCAGAGGGGCAGATACGCAGTATTTT	CARGADTQYF
-	TRBV9	-	TRBJ1-3	TGTGCCAGCAGCCCATTGGACAGAGGAAACACCATATATTTT	CASSPLDRGNTIYF
TRBD1	TRBV28	once	TRBJ1-2	TGTGCCAGCAGTTCAGGGACAGGGGGCAACTATGGCTACACCTTC	CASSSGTGGNYGYTF
-	TRBV5-4	once	TRBJ1-6	TGTGCCAGCAGCTTGGCCGGGTCCTATAATTCACCCCTCCACTTT	CASSLAGSYNSPLHF
TRBD1	TRBV7-9	-	TRBJ2-2	TGTGCCAGCAGCCCCGGGACAGGGTCCGGGGAGCTGTTTTTT	CASSPGTGSGELFF
TRBD2	TRBV9	-	TRBJ2-3	TGTGCCAGCAGCGTAGAACCCGTGTTAGCGGGTAGCACAGATACGCAGTATTTT	CASSVEPVLAGSTDTQYF
-	TRBV7-9	-	TRBJ1-2	TGTGCCAGCAGCTACTCAGGGTATGGCTACACCTTC	CASSYSGYGYTF